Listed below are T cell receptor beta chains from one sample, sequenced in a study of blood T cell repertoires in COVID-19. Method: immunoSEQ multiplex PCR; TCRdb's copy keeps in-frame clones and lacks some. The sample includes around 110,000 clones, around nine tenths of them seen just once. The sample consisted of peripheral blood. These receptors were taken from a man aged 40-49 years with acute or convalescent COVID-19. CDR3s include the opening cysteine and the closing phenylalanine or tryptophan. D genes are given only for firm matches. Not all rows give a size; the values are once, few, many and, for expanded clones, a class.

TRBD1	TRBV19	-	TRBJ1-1	TGTGCCACCTCGCACAGGGGGGCGGCTGAAGCTTTCTTT	CATSHRGAAEAFF
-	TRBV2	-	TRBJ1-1	TGTGCCAGCAGTGAACCGGGGGACACTGAAGCTTTCTTT	CASSEPGDTEAFF
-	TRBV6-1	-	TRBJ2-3	TGTGCCAGCAGTGAAGTACTCTACACAGATACGCAGTATTTT	CASSEVLYTDTQYF
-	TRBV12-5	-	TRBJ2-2	TGTGCTAGTGGTTTGCTAACCGGGACATCGAACACCGGGGAGCTGTTTTTT	CASGLLTGTSNTGELFF
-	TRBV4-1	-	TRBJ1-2	TGCGCCAGCAGCCAAGATGAGGGTCAAAACTATGGCTACACCTTC	CASSQDEGQNYGYTF
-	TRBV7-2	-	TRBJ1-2	TGTGCCAGCAGCTTAAGGCAGGCTAACTATGGCTACACCTTC	CASSLRQANYGYTF
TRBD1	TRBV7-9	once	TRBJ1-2	TGTGCCAGCAGCGAGACAGGGCATGGCTACACCTTC	CASSETGHGYTF
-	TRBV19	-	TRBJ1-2	TGTGCCAGTAGTGTGGAGGGAGTTAATGGCTACACCTTC	CASSVEGVNGYTF
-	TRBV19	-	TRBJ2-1	TGTGCCAGTAGTATCCTTCATTCTACGTCCTACAATGAGCAGTTCTTC	CASSILHSTSYNEQFF
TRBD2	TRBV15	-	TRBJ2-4	TGTGCCACCAGGACTAGCGGGGAAAACATTCAGTACTTC	CATRTSGENIQYF